This T cell receptor (beta chain) was observed in a study of response to subunit inactivated influenza vaccine. Regarding the study as a whole: Researchers suggested that each seasonal influenza vaccination recruits few new T cells.

This clonotype occurred a few times. Its antigen remains unidentified. Trimming pared 4 bases from V and 0 bases from J, leaving 15 bases between. This CDR3 contains 16 residues. Germline V CDR1 and CDR2: KGHSH, LQKENI. TCRdb used MiXCR to reprocess the RT-PCR reads, holding one entry per CDR3 protein. The table has 560,000 or so distinct CDR3 sequences, under 9% seen once. V usage is TRBV18 and J usage is TRBJ1-1; maybe TRBD1 (5 bases). This clonotype was sampled from a man in his fifties or sixties who received an inactivated influenza vaccine. This specimen consisted of PBMCs from blood, obtained 23 months after vaccination. The CDR3: CASSLRQRDMNTEAFF. The CDR3 nucleotides read TGTGCCAGCTCACTACGACAGAGAGACATGAACACTGAAGCTTTCTTT. Drawing the rest from reference TRBV18 and TRBJ1-1, the complete variable domain is NAGVMQNPRHLVRRRGQEARLRCSPMKGHSHVYWYRQLPEEGLKFMVYLQKENIIDESGMPKERFSAEFPKEGPSILRIQQVVRGDSAAYFCASSLRQRDMNTEAFFGQGTRLTVV.